Presented here are 13 T cell receptor beta chains from one specimen sequenced in a study of vaccination and CD4 T cells after COVID-19 (dated by TCRdb to the early 2020s). In the paper's terms, the treatment or condition label means: roughly 11-day PBMC culture with coronavirus spike peptide pools or control peptides (ViraFEST assay). Their antigen targets remain unknown. The receptor library was made with PCR. Sequencing took place on an Illumina iSeq 100. TCR sequencing of DNA from cultured CD4+ T cells used the Oncomine TCR Beta short-read assay at the Johns Hopkins FTIC core. Using fastp trimming at Q25 and MiXCR clonotype assembly, TCRdb reanalyzed the public sequencing data and kept in-frame beta chains. Each entry is one CDR3 protein sequence, shown with its most common DNA and genes. The sample includes 10,000 to 13,000 distinct CDR3 sequences, with almost 65% observed a single time. About 37% of the sample belongs to the ten largest clones.

The sequencing input was CD4+ T cells from blood, cultured in vitro. These TCRs come from a human donor who had recovered from COVID-19.

The rearrangement links TRBV2 to TRBJ1-5; D may be TRBD1 (6 bases). Per germline, CDR1 SNHLY and CDR2 FYNNEI. V was shortened by 4 bases and J by 0 bases, with 7 bases between the two germline ends. The CDR3 is 14 amino acids. CDR3 nucleotide sequence: TGTGCCAGCAGTGGGACAGTTAGCAATCAGCCCCAGCATTTT. This gives the protein CASSGTVSNQPQHF.

The CDR3 loop is CASSLAVGLNTEAFF. Written as DNA, the CDR3 is TGTGCCAGCAGCTTAGCGGTGGGGTTGAACACTGAAGCTTTCTTT. The V and J genes are TRBV7-2 and TRBJ1-1; D is ambiguous. Germline values: CDR1 SGHTA, CDR2 FQGNSA. The CDR3 is 15 residues long. V lost 0 bases and J 0 bases, leaving 8 bases between the germline ends.

J is TRBJ2-3 and V is TRBV7-9; 7 bases fit TRBD2. V shed 4 bases and J 4 bases; nucleotides not matched to a gene: 5. The germline V gene encodes CDR1 SEHNR and CDR2 FQNEAQ (reference sequence). The length of the CDR3 is 14 residues. Here the CDR3 reads CASSSPGLPDTQYF. For the CDR3, the DNA is TGTGCCAGCAGCTCACCGGGACTACCAGATACGCAGTATTTT.

This chain joins TRBV7-6 and TRBJ1-3; perhaps TRBD1 as D (6 bases). The V end was cut by 5 bases, the J end by 6 bases, with 17 bases between. Per the germline V gene, CDR1 is SGHVS and CDR2 is FNYEAQ. The length of the CDR3 is 15 residues. CDR3 amino acids: CASSRQAGVKNTIYF. The CDR3 DNA reads TGTGCCAGCAGCCGACAGGCAGGGGTAAAAAACACCATATATTTT.

The chain combines TRBV19 with TRBJ1-2, with D possibly TRBD1 on 5 matching bases. Between the trimmed V and J ends, which lost 7 bases and 2 bases, there was a span of 20 bases. The CDR3 contains 16 residues. Germline V gene sequence: CDR1 LNHDA, CDR2 SQIVND (reference sequence). CDR3 in amino acids: CASNLRGRLSNYGYTF. The CDR3 region has the DNA TGTGCCAGTAACCTAAGGGGACGACTTTCCAACTATGGCTACACCTTC. The complete variable domain, with remaining parts taken from reference TRBV19 and TRBJ1-2, reads DGGITQSPKYLFRKEGQNVTLSCEQNLNHDAMYWYRQDPGQGLRLIYYSQIVNDFQKGDIAEGYSVSREKKESFPLTVTSAQKNPTAFYLCASNLRGRLSNYGYTFGSGTRLTVV.

This chain links TRBV6-1 with TRBJ1-1; 7 bases match TRBD1. The CDR3 has 17 amino acids. Unmatched junction bases numbered 15, after V lost 5 bases and J lost 3 bases. From germline, CDR1 is MNHNS and CDR2 SASEGT. The CDR3 DNA reads TGTGCCAGCAGTAAAGGAAGGAGGGGGCGACTTGACACTGAAGCTTTCTTT. This sequence encodes CASSKGRRGRLDTEAFF.

J is TRBJ1-1 and V is TRBV6-1, with no clear D. Per the germline V gene, CDR1 is MNHNS and CDR2 is SASEGT. The CDR3 totals 13 residues. Between the trimmed V and J ends, which lost 9 bases and 2 bases, there was a span of 13 bases. CDR3 DNA sequence: TGTGCCAGTCGAGGGTCGCTAAACACTGAAGCTTTCTTT. Amino acids: CASRGSLNTEAFF.

Turning to this clonotype: One junction end disagrees with the germline gene, perhaps due to a read error. The J gene is TRBJ1-3, the V gene TRBV7-7, with 9 positions matching TRBD1. This CDR3 is 13 amino acids long. Germline assignment: CDR1 SSHAT and CDR2 FNYEAQ (reference sequence). This chain's CDR3 is CASSPDRGDTIYF. The CDR3 region has the DNA TGTGCTAGCAGCCCGGACAGGGGCGACACCATATATTTT.

The chain recombines TRBV19 with TRBJ2-1, with TRBD2 matching over 13 bases. The germline V gene encodes CDR1 LNHDA and CDR2 SQIVND (reference sequence). CDR3 length equals 16 residues. V lost 6 bases, J lost 10 bases, and 12 bases stayed unmatched. CDR3 residues: CASSPTSGRASWEQFF. The CDR3, as DNA: TGTGCCAGTAGCCCCACTAGCGGGAGGGCCTCGTGGGAGCAGTTCTTC.

This clonotype was seen only a few times. DNA of the CDR3: TGTGCCACCAGCAGAGATATGAATCAGCCCCAGCATTTT. It translates to CATSRDMNQPQHF. V usage is TRBV15 and J usage is TRBJ1-5; D remains ambiguous. Trimming removed 0 bases from V and 4 bases from J, with 4 bases in between. Germline V gene sequence: CDR1 LNHNV, CDR2 YYDKDF (reference sequence). CDR3 size: 13 residues.

The rearrangement joins TRBV27 to TRBJ2-7; the D is unclear. The CDR3 sequence is 12 residues long. V lost 3 bases to trimming and J lost 6 bases, with 9 bases between them. Germline CDR1 is MNHEY and CDR2 is SMNVEV (reference sequence). DNA of the CDR3: TGTGCCAGCAGTTTGCCAGTCTCCGAGCAGTACTTC. It is translated as CASSLPVSEQYF.

This chain connects TRBV2 to TRBJ2-5; unclear D gene. Trimming pared 7 bases from V and 5 bases from J, leaving 14 bases between. Germline V lookup: CDR1 SNHLY, CDR2 FYNNEI. This CDR3 contains 13 residues. The DNA of the CDR3 is TGTGCCAGCACTAACAGCGTTAGGGAGACCCAGTACTTC. It codes for CASTNSVRETQYF.

V and J are TRBV27 and TRBJ2-1, with D unclear. Trimming cost V 2 bases and J 0 bases, with 8 bases left between them. This CDR3 is 15 amino acids long. CDR1 is MNHEY, CDR2 SMNVEV, per germline (reference sequence). The CDR3 coding sequence is TGTGCCAGCAGTTTACTCTCGAGCTCCTACAATGAGCAGTTCTTC. Its translation is CASSLLSSSYNEQFF.